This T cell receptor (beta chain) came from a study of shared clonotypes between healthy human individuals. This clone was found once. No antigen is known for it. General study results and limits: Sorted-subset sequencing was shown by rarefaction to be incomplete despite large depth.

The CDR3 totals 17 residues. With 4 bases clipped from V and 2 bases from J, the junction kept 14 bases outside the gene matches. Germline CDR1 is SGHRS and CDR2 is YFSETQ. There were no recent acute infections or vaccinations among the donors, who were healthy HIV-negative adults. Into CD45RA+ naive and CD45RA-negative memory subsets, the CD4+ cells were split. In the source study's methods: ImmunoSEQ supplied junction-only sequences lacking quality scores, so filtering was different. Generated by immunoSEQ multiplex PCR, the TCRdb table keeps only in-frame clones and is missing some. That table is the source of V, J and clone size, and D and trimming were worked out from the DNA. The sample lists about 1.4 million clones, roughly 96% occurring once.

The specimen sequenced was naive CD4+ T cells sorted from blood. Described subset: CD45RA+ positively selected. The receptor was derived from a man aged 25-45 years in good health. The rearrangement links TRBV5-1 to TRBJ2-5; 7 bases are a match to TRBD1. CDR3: CASSPVPRGPLQETQYF. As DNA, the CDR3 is TGCGCCAGCAGCCCTGTTCCTAGGGGGCCCCTACAAGAGACCCAGTACTTC.